The 18 T cell receptor beta chains in this list originate from one sample, sequenced in a study of blood T cell repertoires in COVID-19. Method: immunoSEQ multiplex PCR; TCRdb's copy keeps in-frame clones and lacks some. The sample contains roughly 100,000 clones, 81% of which appear only once. Sequenced input: peripheral blood. The source of these receptors is a man older than 75 with active or convalescent COVID-19.

J is TRBJ2-1 and V is TRBV5-1, with 10 bases matching TRBD2. J lost 0 bases, V lost 3 bases, and 3 bases had no gene match. The CDR3 has 16 residues. Germline V gives CDR1 SGHRS, CDR2 YFSETQ. CDR3 sequence: CASSSASGGSYNEQFF. The DNA for the CDR3 is TGCGCCAGCAGCTCAGCTAGCGGGGGCTCCTACAATGAGCAGTTCTTC.

The J gene is TRBJ2-3, the V gene TRBV7-2; D is ambiguous. Germline CDR1 is SGHTA and CDR2 is FQGNSA. Trimming removed 2 bases at V and 3 bases at J, with 6 bases between. The CDR3 has 13 residues. The CDR3 DNA reads TGTGCCAGCAGCTTACAGGTAACAGATACGCAGTATTTT. Translation: CASSLQVTDTQYF.

CDR3 nucleotide sequence: TGTGCCAGCAGCTTAGATAGGGGAACCTCTCAGGAGCAGTACTTC. This codes for CASSLDRGTSQEQYF. This chain uses TRBV11-2 with TRBJ2-7; possible D gene TRBD1, 5 bases. The CDR3 contains 15 residues. With 0 bases removed from V and 7 bases from J, the gap between germline ends came to 16 bases. CDR1 is SGHAT, CDR2 FQNNGV, per germline.

V is TRBV28 and J is TRBJ2-3; 10 bases are a match to TRBD2. V dropped 3 bases and J dropped 0; count of bases not matched to a gene: 15. In germline, CDR1 is MDHEN, CDR2 SYDVKM. The CDR3 has 20 amino acids. Written as DNA, the CDR3 is TGTGCCAGCAGTTTCTTTCCTAGCGGGGGTACTTACTGGAGCACAGATACGCAGTATTTT. It yields the protein CASSFFPSGGTYWSTDTQYF.

This clone is a singleton in its sample. The J gene is TRBJ1-2, the V gene TRBV5-8, with D maybe TRBD1 (6 bases). Germline lookup yields CDR1 SGHTS and CDR2 YDEGEE. CDR3 length: 13 residues. The ends were cut back, 2 bases at V and 8 bases at J, with 13 bases in the middle. CDR3 protein: CASSLSGGGGYTF. The CDR3 bases are TGTGCCAGCAGCTTATCGGGGGGCGGAGGCTACACCTTC.

The J gene is TRBJ1-3, the V gene TRBV10-3; no reliable D call. V lost 3 bases, J lost 1 base, and 4 bases lay in between. This CDR3 comprises 13 residues. Germline values: CDR1 ENHRY, CDR2 SYGVKD. CDR3 DNA: TGTGCCATCAGTGAATATTCTGGAAACACCATATATTTT. It specifies CAISEYSGNTIYF.

The V gene is TRBV2, the J gene TRBJ1-1; D uncertain. V lost 3 bases and J lost 0, with 11 bases in between. Germline values: CDR1 SNHLY, CDR2 FYNNEI. The CDR3 length is 15 residues. The CDR3 is CASSEEVSMNTEAFF. CDR3 coding DNA: TGTGCCAGCAGTGAGGAGGTCAGTATGAACACTGAAGCTTTCTTT.

This clone was counted between two and nine times. This chain links TRBV28 with TRBJ1-2; TRBD1 might be the D (6 bases). The germline gives CDR1 MDHEN, CDR2 SYDVKM. The CDR3 has 15 residues. Deletions cut 5 bases from V and 8 bases from J, with 21 bases between. CDR3 bases: TGTGCCAGCAGTAAAGGGGGGGCTTGGATAGTAGGCTACACCTTC. Amino acid sequence: CASSKGGAWIVGYTF.

The chain uses TRBV3-1 (or the pseudogene TRBV3-2) and TRBJ1-2, with a weak D call TRBD1 (6 bases). CDR1 and CDR2 from the germline V gene are LGHDT and YNNKEL (reference sequence). The CDR3 runs 16 residues. V was cut by 0 bases and J by 4 bases, with 15 bases left in between. This CDR3 is CASSQDWVSGVYGYTF. In nucleotides, the CDR3 is TGTGCCAGCAGCCAAGATTGGGTGTCAGGGGTCTATGGCTACACCTTC.

The chain couples TRBV10-3 to TRBJ1-6; 7 positions match TRBD1. The ends lost 3 bases at V and 6 bases at J; junction bases unmatched: 5. This CDR3 has 15 residues. The germline V gene has CDR1 ENHRY and CDR2 SYGVKD. The CDR3 loop reads CAISDPGQLNSPLHF. The CDR3 DNA follows: TGTGCCATCAGTGACCCGGGACAGCTTAATTCACCCCTCCACTTT.

This chain uses TRBV7-3 with TRBJ1-6, with D tentatively TRBD1 (5 bases). Trimming took 2 bases from V and 8 from J, leaving 16 bases between them. The CDR3 extends over 16 amino acids. CDR1 and CDR2 (germline): SGHTA, FQGTGA. CDR3 in DNA: TGTGCCAGCAGCTTAGAGTCAGGGTTCGCTGATTCACCCCTCCACTTT. It codes for CASSLESGFADSPLHF.

V usage is TRBV30 and J usage is TRBJ1-2, with 10 bases lining up with TRBD1. The CDR3 is made up of 14 amino acids. V shed 4 bases and J 4 bases; nucleotides not matched to a gene: 6. The germline V gene has CDR1 GTSNPN and CDR2 SVGIG (reference sequence). In nucleotides, the CDR3 is TGTGCCTGGATCGGGACAGGGGCGGGCTATGGCTACACCTTC. Its protein is CAWIGTGAGYGYTF. Full variable domain (missing parts from reference TRBV30 and TRBJ1-2): SQTIHQWPATLVQPVGSPLSLECTVEGTSNPNLYWYRQAAGRGLQLLFYSVGIGQISSEVPQNLSASRPQDRQFILSSKKLLLSDSGFYLCAWIGTGAGYGYTFGSGTRLTVV.

This clone was observed a few times. The chain has TRBV10-3 and TRBJ1-2; a possible D gene is TRBD1 (6 bases). The V gene's germline CDR1 is ENHRY and CDR2 SYGVKD. The germline V and J ends were trimmed by 4 bases and 8 bases, with 20 bases remaining between them. CDR3 size: 15 residues. This CDR3 reads CAISATGMPEEGYTF. For the CDR3, the DNA is TGTGCCATCAGTGCAACAGGGATGCCCGAAGAGGGCTACACCTTC.

The rearrangement links TRBV4-1 to TRBJ1-1, with D perhaps matching TRBD1 (5 bases). V lost 4 bases, J lost 5 bases, and 17 bases lay in between. The CDR3 runs to 15 residues. In germline, CDR1 is MGHRA, CDR2 YSYEKL. CDR3 nucleotide sequence: TGCGCCAGCAGCCTCCAGGGAGGGAAGAGTACTGAAGCTTTCTTT. Its translation is CASSLQGGKSTEAFF.

DNA for the CDR3: TGTGCCAGCAGCCCGGGGGGCCGCGCAGATACGCAGTATTTT. This translates into CASSPGGRADTQYF. The rearrangement links TRBV11-2 to TRBJ2-3; a weak D match, TRBD2 (7 bases). CDR3 length: 14 amino acids. In germline, CDR1 is SGHAT, CDR2 FQNNGV. Trimming removed 5 bases at V and 4 bases at J, with 13 bases between.

The rearrangement uses TRBV6-6 and TRBJ2-3; 10 positions agree with TRBD2. The V gene end was trimmed by 5 bases and the J gene end by 2 bases; junction bases not matched to a gene: 10. CDR1 and CDR2 (germline): MNHNY, SVGAGI (reference sequence). The CDR3 totals 17 residues. As DNA, the CDR3 is TGTGCCAGCAGTCAATGGCTAGCGGGGGACCTCACAGATACGCAGTATTTT. This translates into CASSQWLAGDLTDTQYF.

The chain employs TRBV6-5 and TRBJ1-6; 8 nucleotides align to TRBD1. V lost 4 bases to trimming and J lost 8 bases; unmatched junction nucleotides: 7. Per the germline V gene, CDR1 is MNHEY and CDR2 is SVGAGI. The CDR3 consists of 15 residues. Written as DNA, the CDR3 is TGTGCCAGCAGTTCCAGGGGGCTTGGGGATTCACCCCTCCACTTT. Amino acid sequence: CASSSRGLGDSPLHF.

This clone showed up just a few times. The chain carries TRBV2 and TRBJ2-7; tentative D call: TRBD2 (5 bases). The CDR3 consists of 15 residues. Germline V CDR1 and CDR2: SNHLY, FYNNEI. Between the trimmed V and J ends, which lost 3 bases and 2 bases, there was a span of 14 bases. DNA for the CDR3: TGTGCCAGCAGTGAGTTGCGGGCGGCTACCTACGAGCAGTACTTC. Its translation: CASSELRAATYEQYF.